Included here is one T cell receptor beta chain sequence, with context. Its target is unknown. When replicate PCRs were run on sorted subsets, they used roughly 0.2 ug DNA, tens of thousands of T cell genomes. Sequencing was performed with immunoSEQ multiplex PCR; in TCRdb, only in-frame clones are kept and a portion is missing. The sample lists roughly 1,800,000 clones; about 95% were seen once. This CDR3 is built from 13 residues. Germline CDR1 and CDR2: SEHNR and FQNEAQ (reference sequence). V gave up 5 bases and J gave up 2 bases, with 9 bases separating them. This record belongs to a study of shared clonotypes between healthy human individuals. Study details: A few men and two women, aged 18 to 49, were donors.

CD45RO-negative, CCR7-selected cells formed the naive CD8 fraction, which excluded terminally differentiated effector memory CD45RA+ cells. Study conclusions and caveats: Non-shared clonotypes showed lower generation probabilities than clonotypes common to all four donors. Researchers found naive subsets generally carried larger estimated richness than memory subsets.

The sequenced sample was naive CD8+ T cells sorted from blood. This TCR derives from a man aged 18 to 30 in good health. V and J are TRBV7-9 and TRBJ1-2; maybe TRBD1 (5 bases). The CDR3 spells CASSPGVNYGYTF. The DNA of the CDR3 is TGTGCCAGCAGCCCGGGGGTAAACTATGGCTACACCTTC.